This TCR beta chain is from a study of CXCR3-negative and CXCR3-positive naive CD8 T cells. Study results and caveats: Naive cells used TRBV-TRBJ genes in much the same way whether CXCR3-negative or CXCR3-positive; memory cells did not. Naive cells with CXCR3 showed TRB CDR3s that were more hydrophobic than those in CXCR3-negative naive cells. Between one naive subset and the other, surface CD5 was comparable, and TCR strength was inferred from TRB CDR3 properties. Relative to memory CD8+ cells, whose diversity was much lower, both naive subsets had comparably high diversity.

Through 5' RACE with UMI labels, the TRB cDNA libraries were prepared. TCRdb reanalyzed the 5' RACE reads, giving one entry per CDR3 protein sequence and no DNA. This sample lists around 8,400 distinct CDR3 sequences; its ten largest clones have roughly 2%. Those CD8+ T cells considered naive were CD45RO-CCR7+CD27+CD95-. CDR1 and CDR2 (germline): SGHDN, FVKESK. This CDR3 contains 17 residues. Comments on this clonotype: The antigen is unknown.

The sample was naive CXCR3+ CD8+ T cells from blood. As for subset: CD45RO-CCR7+CD27+CD95- naive CD8+ T cells expressing CXCR3 (TNR3+). This chain uses TRBV14 with TRBJ2-3; TCRdb gives TRBD1 as the D gene, but with no DNA this cannot be confirmed. The source is a human donor in good health. Some clones in this sample may be carry-over from other donors' samples. CDR3 in amino acids: CASSLRDRGFRTDTQYF.